The next 2 T cell receptor beta chains were all read from a single sample in a study of T cell responses to AZD1222 COVID-19 vaccine. Here immunoSEQ multiplex PCR was the method, and the copy in TCRdb shows in-frame clones only, minus some. The sample holds around 62,000 clones; 85% to 90% are singletons and the top ten take just under 5%. This material consisted of peripheral blood, taken on day 0 of AZD1222 vaccination. The receptors here all came from an adult in good health.

The chain is built from TRBV3-1 (or the pseudogene TRBV3-2) and TRBJ2-7; D may be TRBD1 (6 bases). From germline, CDR1 is LGHDT and CDR2 YNNKEL (reference sequence). Trimming stripped 4 bases from V and 3 bases from J, with 16 bases between. CDR3 length equals 15 residues. Here the CDR3 DNA reads TGTGCCAGCAGCCTCACCGGGACATACAACTACGAGCAGTACTTC. Protein sequence: CASSLTGTYNYEQYF.

This clone was seen only once. The chain has TRBV29-1 and TRBJ2-5, with no clear D. The CDR3 is made up of 12 amino acids. Trimming left V 4 bases short and J 1 base short, with 7 bases between. Germline CDR1 SQVTM, CDR2 ANQGSEA. The CDR3: CSVGGLQETQYF. The CDR3 DNA follows: TGCAGCGTTGGTGGGCTCCAAGAGACCCAGTACTTC.